This T cell receptor (beta chain) was found in a study of Ad26.COV2.S vaccination and SARS-CoV-2 variants. At the level of the study: Donor had been placed in the Ad26.COV2.S arm of the COV1001 trial. Whole-study findings and limits: Responses of spike-specific T cells (both CD8+ and CD4+) reportedly showed substantial breadth after vaccination. Recipients of vaccine and of placebo showed similar breadth of their non-spike TCR repertoires. Vaccine recipients showed a spike-specific TCR breadth that was higher than in placebo recipients.

Some clones are missing from TCRdb's copy, which holds only in-frame ones; the method was immunoSEQ multiplex PCR. The sample has about 480,000 clones; around nine tenths are singletons. Looked up from germline, CDR1 is MNHEY and CDR2 is SVGEGT. Losses at the gene ends were 4 bases for V and 5 bases for J; bases not matched to a gene: 4. This CDR3 contains 14 residues. The treatment here: around 19 received Ad26.COV2.S at low or high dose, single or two shots; 5 received placebo; per-sample allocation not given. The investigators took samples on day 63 after the first vaccine or placebo injection. There are a few counts of this clone. Its antigen is currently unknown.

This TCR was recovered from a person between 18 and 65 years old who received the Ad26.COV2.S COVID-19 vaccine or a placebo. The chain carries TRBV6-2 or TRBV6-3 and TRBJ2-2; TRBD2 matches at 7 bases. This specimen was peripheral blood, taken in a trial of Ad26.COV2.S vaccine versus placebo. In nucleotides, the CDR3 is TGTGCCAGCAGTTCCTGGCGGGGGACCGGGGAGCTGTTTTTT. This encodes CASSSWRGTGELFF.